These 24 T cell receptor beta chains were sequenced from one sample in a study of cytomegalovirus exposure and HLA in healthy donors (dated 2017 in TCRdb). Libraries were constructed by the immunoSEQ multiplex PCR assay. For the multiplex PCR, a mixture combining 60 forward primers for TCR Vbeta segments and 13 reverse primers for TCR Jbeta segments was used. TCRdb retrieved this table from immuneACCESS and kept in-frame rearrangements only. Not all clones are present; in checked studies, unresolved V genes account for under half, and no reason is known for the remainder. The table kept for this sample lists 200,000 to 250,000 clones. The top ten clonotypes cover about 1% of the sample. The material sequenced was PBMCs. The receptors derive from a woman in her twenties or thirties in good health and CMV-seropositive.

To note about this clone: This CDR3 is also generated by other DNA sequences in the sample. The J gene is TRBJ1-6, the V gene TRBV5-4; 8 bases map to TRBD1. Germline CDR1 and CDR2: SGHNT and YYREEE (reference sequence). Trimming removed 4 bases from V and 4 bases from J; junction bases left unmatched: 10. The CDR3 is made up of 17 amino acids. Here the CDR3 reads CASSPRPTGEYNSPLHF. The CDR3 DNA is TGTGCCAGCAGCCCCCGCCCGACAGGGGAATATAATTCACCCCTCCACTTT.

The rearrangement uses TRBV29-1 and TRBJ2-3, with 7 bases that match TRBD1. Germline V gene sequence: CDR1 SQVTM, CDR2 ANQGSEA. The CDR3 runs 14 residues. V was clipped by 8 bases and J by 0 bases; unmatched bases: 8. CDR3 DNA: TGCAGCTCGACAGGGCTTTTAAGCACAGATACGCAGTATTTT. Translated, it gives CSSTGLLSTDTQYF.

The gene calls are TRBV27 and TRBJ2-7; D remains ambiguous. The V end was cut by 8 bases, the J end by 6 bases, with 8 bases between. Looked up from germline, CDR1 is MNHEY and CDR2 is SMNVEV (reference sequence). The CDR3 consists of 10 residues. The CDR3 DNA reads as TGTGCCAGCGGTGCGTCCGAGCAGTACTTC. Amino acid sequence: CASGASEQYF.

The genes are TRBV18 and TRBJ1-3; 8 nucleotides agree with TRBD1. Trimming took 3 bases from V and 7 from J; bases not matched to a gene: 11. Germline assignment: CDR1 KGHSH and CDR2 LQKENI. This CDR3 comprises 16 residues. The chain's CDR3 is CASSPTVRQGRNTIYF. The DNA for the CDR3 is TGTGCCAGCTCACCTACGGTGAGACAGGGGAGGAACACCATATATTTT.

The gene calls are TRBV19 and TRBJ1-1; 7 nucleotides align to TRBD1. The J segment lost 7 bases and the V segment lost 5 bases, leaving 7 bases of the junction unmatched. The CDR3 length is 13 residues. The germline V gene has CDR1 LNHDA and CDR2 SQIVND (reference sequence). CDR3 amino acids: CASSLDRDSEAFF. The CDR3 bases are TGTGCCAGTAGTCTCGACCGGGACAGTGAAGCTTTCTTT.

The chain has TRBV4-3 and TRBJ2-3; possible D gene TRBD2, 6 bases. The CDR3 is 15 amino acids. Trimming left V 0 bases short and J 4 bases short, with 11 bases between. Germline CDR1 and CDR2: LGHNA and YSLEER. Here the CDR3 reads CASSQDSGGPDTQYF. The CDR3 region has the DNA TGCGCCAGCAGCCAAGATAGCGGAGGGCCAGATACGCAGTATTTT.

V is TRBV27 and J is TRBJ2-2; TRBD1 aligns across 7 bases. Per germline, CDR1 MNHEY and CDR2 SMNVEV (reference sequence). The CDR3 consists of 15 residues. Trimming took 6 bases from V and 1 from J; bases not matched to a gene: 5. The CDR3 loop reads CASRRTGGNTGELFF. Here the CDR3 DNA reads TGTGCCAGCAGACGGACAGGAGGGAACACCGGGGAGCTGTTTTTT.

This sequence joins TRBV5-1 and TRBJ2-7; D is unresolved. Germline loops: CDR1 SGHRS, CDR2 YFSETQ. V lost 2 bases and J 1 base, leaving 7 bases between the germline ends. This CDR3 spans 13 amino acids. CDR3 DNA sequence: TGCGCCAGCAGCTTCGAGATTTCCTACGAGCAGTACTTC. Protein product: CASSFEISYEQYF. Looking up the rest from reference TRBV5-1 and TRBJ2-7 gives the full variable domain: KAGVTQTPRYLIKTRGQQVTLSCSPISGHRSVSWYQQTPGQGLQFLFEYFSETQRNKGNFPGRFSGRQFSNSRSEMNVSTLELGDSALYLCASSFEISYEQYFGPGTRLTVT.

The chain joins TRBV30 to TRBJ1-2; D call uncertain. The germline V gene encodes CDR1 GTSNPN and CDR2 SVGIG (reference sequence). V was trimmed by 0 bases and J by 3 bases, leaving 8 bases between them. CDR3 length equals 13 residues. For the CDR3, the DNA is TGTGCCTGGAGTGTACGCTTAGACTATGGCTACACCTTC. It translates to CAWSVRLDYGYTF.

The chain carries TRBV10-2 and TRBJ1-6; tentatively, D is TRBD1 (5 bases). The CDR3 is made up of 14 amino acids. Germline CDR1 reads WSHSY; CDR2 reads SAAADI. V was trimmed by 2 bases and J by 4 bases, leaving 6 bases between them. The CDR3 coding sequence is TGCGCCAGCAGTGAGGGACAATATAATTCACCCCTCCACTTT. Protein sequence: CASSEGQYNSPLHF.

The rearrangement joins TRBV5-1 to TRBJ2-2, with 8 bases aligning to TRBD2. This CDR3 has 14 residues. Germline V gives CDR1 SGHRS, CDR2 YFSETQ. J was trimmed by 7 bases and V by 5 bases; bases with no gene match: 7. The CDR3 bases are TGCGCCAGCAGGCCGACTAGCGTAGTCGGGGAGCTGTTTTTT. The encoded protein is CASRPTSVVGELFF.

The chain combines TRBV9 with TRBJ1-6, with D unclear. V was shortened by 3 bases and J by 9 bases, with 10 bases between the two germline ends. CDR3 length: 13 residues. CDR1 is SGDLS, CDR2 YYNGEE, per germline. CDR3 in amino acids: CASSANSGSPLHF. CDR3 nucleotides: TGTGCCAGCAGCGCGAACTCGGGTTCACCCCTCCACTTT.

V and J are TRBV10-3 and TRBJ2-5; 12 nucleotides match TRBD2. After removal of 0 bases from V and 3 bases from J, the junction contained 8 bases not matched to a gene. Germline values: CDR1 ENHRY, CDR2 SYGVKD. The CDR3 extends over 18 amino acids. This CDR3 reads CAISESASGRAGEETQYF. The CDR3 coding sequence is TGTGCCATCAGTGAGTCAGCTAGCGGGAGGGCCGGGGAAGAGACCCAGTACTTC.

The genes are TRBV27 and TRBJ1-2; TRBD1 matches at 8 bases. V dropped 2 bases and J dropped 2; count of bases not matched to a gene: 1. The CDR3 contains 14 residues. The germline CDR1 and CDR2 sequences are MNHEY and SMNVEV (reference sequence). In nucleotides, the CDR3 is TGTGCCAGCAGTTTAGACAGGGGAAACTATGGCTACACCTTC. Protein: CASSLDRGNYGYTF.

V is TRBV7-9 and J is TRBJ1-5, with D uncertain. Germline CDR1 is SEHNR and CDR2 is FQNEAQ (reference sequence). V was clipped by 4 bases and J by 0 bases, with 7 bases between them. The CDR3 has 14 residues. In DNA form, the CDR3 reads TGTGCCAGCAGCTCCCAAAATAGCAATCAGCCCCAGCATTTT. It codes for CASSSQNSNQPQHF.

This chain uses TRBV4-1 with TRBJ1-2; 9 nucleotides agree with TRBD1. Unmatched junction bases numbered 16, after V lost 0 bases and J lost 8 bases. Germline CDR1 MGHRA, CDR2 YSYEKL. The CDR3 runs 18 residues. The CDR3 DNA sequence: TGCGCCAGCAGCCAAGATGCCTCCGGGACAGGGCATTCCTTCGGCTACACCTTC. Protein: CASSQDASGTGHSFGYTF.

The CDR3 DNA follows: TGTGCCAGCAGCTTGGAGCACGCTGGAAACACCATATATTTT. This translates into CASSLEHAGNTIYF. The chain employs TRBV7-9 and TRBJ1-3; D is uncertain. V gave up 3 bases and J gave up 2 bases, with 8 bases separating them. Germline V gene sequence: CDR1 SEHNR, CDR2 FQNEAQ (reference sequence). This CDR3 has 14 amino acids.

J is TRBJ2-5 and V is TRBV5-1; 10 bases match TRBD2. The CDR3 covers 16 residues. The germline gives CDR1 SGHRS, CDR2 YFSETQ. J lost 3 bases, V lost 1 base, and 6 bases had no gene match. The CDR3 reads CASSLRSGGAEETQYF. DNA of the CDR3: TGCGCCAGCAGCTTGAGGAGCGGGGGGGCTGAAGAGACCCAGTACTTC.

The V call is TRBV5-1, the J call TRBJ1-1; 8 bases agree with TRBD1. The V and J ends lost 6 bases and 5 bases, in that order; junction bases with no gene match: 12. The CDR3 has 15 amino acids. The V gene's germline CDR1 is SGHRS and CDR2 YFSETQ. The CDR3 coding sequence is TGCGCCAGCACCCCGACAGGGGTTAGGGGGACTGAAGCTTTCTTT. Translation gives CASTPTGVRGTEAFF. Combining the CDR3 with reference TRBV5-1 and TRBJ1-1 gives the whole variable domain KAGVTQTPRYLIKTRGQQVTLSCSPISGHRSVSWYQQTPGQGLQFLFEYFSETQRNKGNFPGRFSGRQFSNSRSEMNVSTLELGDSALYLCASTPTGVRGTEAFFGQGTRLTVV.

The CDR3 spells CASSQQGFSYEQYF. The CDR3 region has the DNA TGTGCCAGTAGCCAACAGGGATTCTCCTACGAGCAGTACTTC. This chain joins TRBV19 and TRBJ2-7; a weak D match, TRBD1 (6 bases). This CDR3 spans 14 amino acids. The ends were cut back, 6 bases at V and 0 bases at J, with 12 bases in the middle. Germline CDR1 LNHDA, CDR2 SQIVND (reference sequence). Variable domain in full (rest from reference TRBV19 and TRBJ2-7): DGGITQSPKYLFRKEGQNVTLSCEQNLNHDAMYWYRQDPGQGLRLIYYSQIVNDFQKGDIAEGYSVSREKKESFPLTVTSAQKNPTAFYLCASSQQGFSYEQYFGPGTRLTVT.

J is TRBJ1-1 and V is TRBV7-2; TRBD1 matches at 9 bases. This CDR3 has 14 amino acids. The germline V gene has CDR1 SGHTA and CDR2 FQGNSA. The V gene end was trimmed by 5 bases and the J gene end by 4 bases; junction bases not matched to a gene: 5. This chain's CDR3 is CASSIQTGGTEAFF. CDR3 coding DNA: TGTGCCAGCAGCATCCAGACAGGGGGCACTGAAGCTTTCTTT.

The chain couples TRBV5-1 to TRBJ2-1; perhaps TRBD2 as D (6 bases). Germline V gene lookup returns CDR1 SGHRS and CDR2 YFSETQ. V was pared by 3 bases and J by 5 bases, with 18 bases between. The CDR3 is 16 residues long. The CDR3 DNA sequence: TGCGCCAGCAGCTCCGGCTGGCAGGGCGGGGACAATGAGCAGTTCTTC. It encodes CASSSGWQGGDNEQFF.

The V call is TRBV1, the J call TRBJ1-1; TRBD1, as called in the table, went unchecked against the DNA. TRBV1 is labeled a pseudogene. This CDR3 comprises 17 residues. CDR3 region: CTSSQDLQGNPDTEAFF. The CDR3 coding sequence is TGCACCAGCAGCCAAGATCTCCAGGGCAACCCTGACACTGAAGCTTTCTTT.

The gene calls are TRBV27 and TRBJ2-7, with D unresolved. Trimming cost V 3 bases and J 6 bases, with 15 bases left between them. This CDR3 is 14 amino acids long. CDR1 MNHEY and CDR2 SMNVEV come from the germline V gene (reference sequence). The CDR3 reads CASSFGGMALEQYF. For the CDR3, the DNA is TGTGCCAGCAGTTTCGGCGGCATGGCCCTCGAGCAGTACTTC.